These 17 T cell receptor beta chains came from one sample sequenced in a study of human T cells and chemical hapten exposure. TCRdb reprocessed the RACE reads via MiXCR and lists one record per CDR3 protein. The sample carries hundreds of thousands of distinct CDR3 sequences, just under 6.5% recorded once. Time point meaning: patch test 2, 6 weeks after DPC sensitization. Sample treatment: therapeutic diphenylcyclopropenone sensitization with weekly scalp DPC. Sequences were derived from whole blood, sampled in connection with sensitization to the hapten diphenylcyclopropenone (DPC). The receptor set was obtained from a woman aged 18-29 years with alopecia areata. Some clones in this sample may be carry-over from other donors' samples.

This clonotype was recorded a few times. This rearrangement joins TRBV12-3 or TRBV12-4 to TRBJ2-1; D remains ambiguous. V dropped 7 bases and J dropped 0 bases, with 13 bases sitting between them. CDR3 size: 15 residues. The CDR3 nucleotides read TGTGCCAGCACAGACCTTGCGAGCTCCTACAATGAGCAGTTCTTC. Protein product: CASTDLASSYNEQFF.

This clonotype was seen ten or more times. V and J are TRBV20-1 and TRBJ2-7, with a possible D match to TRBD1 (6 bases). Per the germline V gene, CDR1 is DFQATT and CDR2 is SNEGSKA (reference sequence). V shed 0 bases and J shed 5 bases, with 20 bases lying between them. This CDR3 region has 16 residues. CDR3 DNA sequence: TGCAGTGCTAGAGATTTTCGGGGCAGGGGTAGGAACGAGCAGTACTTC. Encoded protein: CSARDFRGRGRNEQYF.

The CDR3 region is CASSSPGTGVIYEQYF. CDR3 nucleotide sequence: TGTGCCAGCAGCTCTCCCGGGACAGGAGTGATCTACGAGCAGTACTTC. The chain joins TRBV6-5 to TRBJ2-7; TRBD1 aligns across 8 bases. J was trimmed by 3 bases and V by 6 bases; bases with no gene match: 13. Germline loops: CDR1 MNHEY, CDR2 SVGAGI. This CDR3 region has 16 residues.

This clonotype has a handful of counts. The chain carries TRBV12-3 or TRBV12-4 and TRBJ1-3; tentative D call: TRBD1 (5 bases). V was pared by 6 bases and J by 1 base, with 19 bases between. CDR3 length: 17 amino acids. The CDR3 DNA reads as TGTGCCAGCAGCCCCCCCAATGCTAGGGGATCTGGAAACACCATATATTTT. Translation gives CASSPPNARGSGNTIYF.

V is TRBV23-1 and J is TRBJ2-6, with 7 bases lining up with TRBD1. TRBV23-1 is filed as an ORF, its function uncertain. The CDR3 spans 16 residues. Trimming took 10 bases from V and 0 from J; bases not matched to a gene: 9. The CDR3 loop reads CAIGGQIDSGANVLTF. The CDR3 bases are TGCGCCATAGGGGGACAGATCGACTCTGGGGCCAACGTCCTGACTTTC.

Worth noting for this clonotype: A read error may produce the germline difference seen at one junction end. V usage is TRBV7-7 and J usage is TRBJ2-1, with D possibly being TRBD2 (7 bases). The CDR3 length is 17 residues. Germline V gene lookup returns CDR1 SSHAT and CDR2 FNYEAQ (reference sequence). The CDR3, as DNA: TGTGCTAGCAGCCCCGGGACTACGGGGGCTCGATACAATGAGCAGTTCTTC. This codes for CASSPGTTGARYNEQFF.

The V call is TRBV12-3 or TRBV12-4, the J call TRBJ1-2; maybe TRBD1 (5 bases). Trimming pared 2 bases from V and 3 bases from J, leaving 10 bases between. There are 14 residues in the CDR3. Here the CDR3 DNA reads TGTGCCAGCAGTTTATGGGACGGGGACTATGGCTACACCTTC. It codes for CASSLWDGDYGYTF.

This clonotype appeared many times. The rearrangement uses TRBV6-5 and TRBJ1-4; D perhaps matches TRBD1 (6 bases). Per the germline V gene, CDR1 is MNHEY and CDR2 is SVGAGI. This CDR3 contains 15 residues. V lost 0 bases to trimming and J lost 7 bases, with 12 bases between them. The CDR3 here is CASSYSGRGSEKLFF. The CDR3 coding sequence is TGTGCCAGCAGTTACTCCGGCAGGGGTAGTGAAAAACTGTTTTTT.

The chain combines TRBV3-1 with TRBJ2-7; possibly TRBD2 for D (5 bases). This CDR3 comprises 16 residues. CDR1 and CDR2 from the germline V gene are LGHDT and YNNKEL (reference sequence). The V and J ends lost 4 bases and 0 bases respectively, with 16 bases between them. The CDR3 DNA is TGTGCCAGCAGCCGACCTTGGTCGGCGGGCTCCTACGAGCAGTACTTC. As protein: CASSRPWSAGSYEQYF.

In its sample, this clonotype was seen many times. The CDR3 loop is CASSLGLATNTQYF. Written as DNA, the CDR3 is TGTGCCAGCAGTTTGGGGCTAGCGACGAATACGCAGTATTTT. The rearrangement joins TRBV28 to TRBJ2-3; TRBD2 is a possible D gene (6 bases). The CDR3 is 14 residues long. Trimming took off 3 bases at V and 7 bases at J, with 14 bases between the two ends. In germline, CDR1 is MDHEN, CDR2 SYDVKM. The variable domain in full, completed from reference TRBV28 and TRBJ2-3, reads DVKVTQSSRYLVKRTGEKVFLECVQDMDHENMFWYRQDPGLGLRLIYFSYDVKMKEKGDIPEGYSVSREKKERFSLILESASTNQTSMYLCASSLGLATNTQYFGPGTRLTVL.

This clonotype was recorded at least ten times. The chain links TRBV25-1 to TRBJ1-3; unclear D gene. The ends were cut back, 3 bases at V and 2 bases at J, with 8 bases in the middle. Germline CDR1 reads MGHDK; CDR2 reads SYGVNS. There are 14 residues in the CDR3. The CDR3 region has the DNA TGTGCCAGCAGTGATTCCGGGCCTGGAAACACCATATATTTT. It is translated as CASSDSGPGNTIYF.

This sequence joins TRBV2 and TRBJ2-1, with D possibly TRBD1 on 7 matching bases. V gave up 4 bases and J gave up 7 bases, with 20 bases separating them. This CDR3 has 16 amino acids. Germline loops: CDR1 SNHLY, CDR2 FYNNEI. In DNA form, the CDR3 reads TGTGCCAGCAGTGCCTTCAGGGGGGCGCCGCGAAATGAGCAGTTCTTC. It encodes CASSAFRGAPRNEQFF.

This clonotype has just a few counts. The chain joins TRBV29-1 to TRBJ2-3; perhaps TRBD2 as D (6 bases). CDR3 size: 15 residues. Germline-derived CDR1 and CDR2 are SQVTM and ANQGSEA. Trimming removed 0 bases from V and 2 bases from J, with 12 bases in between. The CDR3 nucleotides read TGCAGCGTTGAAGATATGGGCGGGGACACAGATACGCAGTATTTT. The encoded protein is CSVEDMGGDTDTQYF.

The V and J genes are TRBV18 and TRBJ2-1; 8 bases match TRBD2. The CDR3 is 17 amino acids. Germline V gene lookup returns CDR1 KGHSH and CDR2 LQKENI. The V and J ends lost 0 bases and 7 bases, in that order; junction bases with no gene match: 11. CDR3 in DNA: TGTGCCAGCTCACCACCTTCTCTAGCGGGCCGAGGGAATGAGCAGTTCTTC. Its translation is CASSPPSLAGRGNEQFF.

The chain joins TRBV10-3 to TRBJ1-3, with TRBD1 matching over 7 bases. Germline-derived CDR1 and CDR2 are ENHRY and SYGVKD. There are 13 residues in the CDR3. The J segment lost 4 bases and the V segment lost 11 bases, leaving 8 bases of the junction unmatched. CDR3 DNA: TGTGCCGGCACAGGGGAGGTCGGAAACACCATATATTTT. Its protein is CAGTGEVGNTIYF.

V and J are TRBV5-6 and TRBJ2-7, with 10 bases fitting TRBD1. The germline CDR1 and CDR2 sequences are SGHDT and YYEEEE. Losses at the gene ends were 1 base for V and 5 bases for J; bases not matched to a gene: 12. The CDR3 is made up of 17 amino acids. The CDR3 DNA sequence: TGTGCCAGCAGCTTGCGCGCCTCGGACAGGGGGTTCGACGAGCAGTACTTC. Amino acids: CASSLRASDRGFDEQYF.

The rearrangement joins TRBV10-3 to TRBJ2-5, with a tentative D call TRBD2 (6 bases). Germline CDR1 is ENHRY and CDR2 is SYGVKD. Between the trimmed V and J ends, which lost 6 bases and 7 bases, there was a span of 18 bases. The CDR3 consists of 14 residues. The CDR3 protein is CAIRPGVREGTQYF. DNA of the CDR3: TGTGCCATCAGGCCGGGGGTTCGAGAGGGGACCCAGTACTTC.